The T cell receptor beta chain under discussion was sequenced for a study of blood T cell repertoires in COVID-19. Between the trimmed V and J ends, which lost 6 bases and 1 base, there was a span of 15 bases. Per germline, CDR1 SNHLY and CDR2 FYNNEI. This CDR3 region has 15 residues. The authors' processing: Using reference gene primer amplification, nucleated cell counts were estimated. Measured with immunoSEQ multiplex PCR; TCRdb has only the in-frame clones, and not every one. V, J and clone size reflect that table, while D and trimming were determined from the DNA. The sample holds more than 200,000 clones, 81% seen once.

Sequencing was done on a sample of peripheral blood. The chain uses TRBV2 and TRBJ2-5, with D possibly matching TRBD2 (6 bases). The sequence derives from a woman aged 80 or over with acute or convalescent COVID-19. CDR3 region: CASRDDRAGQETQYF. CDR3 bases: TGTGCCAGCAGGGACGACAGAGCGGGCCAAGAGACCCAGTACTTC.